The rows below give T cell receptor beta chains drawn from one sample of a study of cytomegalovirus exposure and HLA in healthy donors. TCRdb keeps only in-frame clones here, not all; method: immunoSEQ multiplex PCR. The sample lists some 90,000 clones, approximately 80% occurring once. The sequencing sample was made of PBMCs. The receptor source for this set is a man over 45 in good health and CMV-seronegative. CDR3s include the opening cysteine and the closing phenylalanine or tryptophan. A D gene is named only where the DNA matches it firmly. The size field is filled for only some rows; it gives once, few, many or a size class.

v_call,d_call,j_call,clone_size,cdr3_aa,cdr3_nt
TRBV10-3,NA,TRBJ2-5,NA,CAISGDRGIQETQYF,TGTGCCATCAGTGGGGATCGGGGGATACAAGAGACCCAGTACTTC
TRBV13,NA,TRBJ2-7,NA,CASSFDRLTYEQYF,TGTGCCAGCAGCTTTGACAGGCTCACCTACGAGCAGTACTTC
TRBV11-2,TRBD1,TRBJ1-2,NA,CASSSWGQGNNYGYTF,TGTGCCAGCAGCTCCTGGGGACAGGGAAACAACTATGGCTACACCTTC
TRBV5-1,TRBD2,TRBJ2-1,NA,CASSLGTSGRVTYNEQFF,TGCGCCAGCAGCCTAGGGACTAGCGGGAGGGTAACCTACAATGAGCAGTTCTTC
TRBV4-1,TRBD1,TRBJ2-1,NA,CASSQTADRVGGPSYNEQFF,TGCGCCAGCAGCCAGACCGCCGATCGGGTAGGGGGCCCCTCCTACAATGAGCAGTTCTTC
TRBV9,TRBD2,TRBJ2-5,NA,CASSVGVGGEETQYF,TGTGCCAGCAGCGTAGGGGTGGGGGGGGAAGAGACCCAGTACTTC
TRBV7-6,TRBD1,TRBJ1-6,few,CASTPGGTYNSPLHF,TGTGCCAGCACCCCAGGGGGAACCTATAATTCACCCCTCCACTTT
TRBV27,TRBD1,TRBJ1-6,NA,CASSLWSLGQTDRGSPLHF,TGTGCCAGCAGTTTATGGTCGCTGGGACAGACTGATAGGGGTTCACCCCTCCACTTT
TRBV5-6,NA,TRBJ2-1,NA,CASSLGASSYNEQFF,TGTGCCAGCAGCTTAGGGGCGAGCTCCTACAATGAGCAGTTCTTC
TRBV15,TRBD1,TRBJ1-4,NA,CATSREAGQGNEKLFF,TGTGCCACCAGCAGAGAAGCGGGACAGGGAAATGAAAAACTGTTTTTT
TRBV9,NA,TRBJ1-2,NA,CASSPHSGLLGYTF,TGTGCCAGCAGCCCCCACAGTGGGTTATTAGGCTACACCTTC
TRBV19,NA,TRBJ2-7,NA,CASSIKAILSYEQYF,TGTGCCAGTAGTATAAAAGCGATCTTATCCTACGAGCAGTACTTC
TRBV15,TRBD1,TRBJ2-3,NA,CATSRDRGMVDTQYF,TGTGCCACCAGCAGGGACAGGGGGATGGTGGATACGCAGTATTTT
TRBV27,TRBD1,TRBJ2-1,NA,CASSSPGTGFNEQFF,TGTGCCAGCAGTTCTCCCGGGACAGGGTTCAATGAGCAGTTCTTC
TRBV6-5,NA,TRBJ1-1,NA,CASSLGRRSTEAFF,TGTGCCAGCAGCCTCGGTCGTCGTAGCACTGAAGCTTTCTTT
TRBV12-2,NA,TRBJ2-1,NA,CASRLAAGVNNEQFF,TGTGCAAGTCGCTTAGCGGCAGGGGTTAACAATGAGCAGTTCTTC
TRBV5-1,NA,TRBJ1-1,NA,CASSLDGAMNTEAFF,TGCGCCAGCAGCTTGGACGGAGCCATGAACACTGAAGCTTTCTTT
TRBV9,TRBD2,TRBJ2-5,NA,CASSGLAGVQETQYF,TGTGCCAGCAGCGGACTAGCGGGAGTACAAGAGACCCAGTACTTC
TRBV5-4,NA,TRBJ2-3,NA,CASSRTGTDTQYF,TGTGCCAGCAGTCGTACAGGCACAGATACGCAGTATTTT
TRBV7-9,NA,TRBJ2-1,few,CASSKGGGANEQFF,TGTGCCAGCAGTAAAGGGGGTGGAGCTAATGAGCAGTTCTTC
TRBV28,TRBD2,TRBJ2-7,few,CASSLSLAEYSSYEQYF,TGTGCCAGCAGTTTATCACTAGCGGAGTACTCCTCCTACGAGCAGTACTTC
TRBV2,TRBD2,TRBJ2-2,NA,CASSEARLAGVGGELFF,TGTGCCAGCAGTGAAGCGAGACTAGCGGGAGTGGGCGGGGAGCTGTTTTTT
TRBV7-3,NA,TRBJ1-1,NA,CASSLDRDTEAFF,TGTGCCAGCAGCTTGGACAGAGACACTGAAGCTTTCTTT
TRBV6-4,TRBD2,TRBJ2-3,NA,CASTRWGSGRYLSQYF,TGTGCCAGCACAAGATGGGGTAGCGGGAGGTACTTGTCGCAGTATTTT
TRBV5-1,NA,TRBJ2-7,NA,CASSLDAGSYEQYF,TGCGCCAGCAGCCTGGATGCGGGTTCCTACGAGCAGTACTTC
TRBV7-6,TRBD2,TRBJ2-1,NA,CASSIPSGSSYNEQFF,TGTGCCAGCAGCATACCTAGCGGGAGCTCCTACAATGAGCAGTTCTTC
TRBV28,NA,TRBJ1-2,NA,CASSLVQTNYGYTF,TGTGCCAGCAGTTTAGTGCAGACAAACTATGGCTACACCTTC
TRBV21-1,NA,TRBJ1-5,once,CASIPGCNNQPQHF,TGTGCCAGCATCCCAGGGTGTAACAATCAGCCCCAGCATTTT
TRBV28,TRBD1,TRBJ2-7,NA,CASSLPPVDRGGEREQYF,TGTGCCAGCAGTTTACCCCCCGTAGACAGGGGGGGAGAGCGCGAGCAGTACTTC
TRBV19,TRBD2,TRBJ2-7,NA,CASSILRPTSGDSYEQYF,TGTGCCAGTAGTATATTGCGCCCTACTAGCGGAGACTCCTACGAGCAGTACTTC
TRBV4-2,NA,TRBJ1-5,NA,CASSQDWGQGSQPQHF,TGTGCCAGCAGCCAAGATTGGGGGCAGGGGAGTCAGCCCCAGCATTTT
TRBV30,NA,TRBJ1-3,NA,CAWTVRSSGNTIYF,TGTGCCTGGACCGTAAGGAGCTCTGGAAACACCATATATTTT
TRBV27,TRBD2,TRBJ2-1,few,CASSSRTRIDNEQFF,TGTGCCAGCAGTTCGAGGACTAGGATCGACAATGAGCAGTTCTTC
TRBV7-9,TRBD2,TRBJ2-1,NA,CASRPSGSSYNEQFF,TGTGCCAGCAGACCTAGCGGGAGCTCCTACAATGAGCAGTTCTTC
TRBV5-1,TRBD2,TRBJ2-2,NA,CASSLEAGGIGAGELFF,TGCGCCAGCAGCTTGGAGGCGGGAGGGATTGGCGCCGGGGAGCTGTTTTTT
TRBV28,NA,TRBJ1-1,NA,CASSFGGNTEAFF,TGTGCCAGCAGTTTTGGCGGGAACACTGAAGCTTTCTTT
TRBV5-1,NA,TRBJ2-1,NA,CASSVRWEGDEQFF,TGCGCCAGCAGCGTACGGTGGGAGGGGGATGAGCAGTTCTTC
TRBV11-3,NA,TRBJ2-1,NA,CASSPEQGSHEQFF,TGTGCCAGCAGCCCAGAACAGGGTAGCCATGAGCAGTTCTTC
TRBV19,TRBD2,TRBJ2-7,NA,CASSTVAGAHYEQYF,TGTGCCAGTAGTACCGTAGCGGGAGCTCACTACGAGCAGTACTTC
TRBV19,TRBD1,TRBJ2-7,NA,CASSRNPGQGYEQYF,TGTGCCAGTAGCAGAAATCCGGGACAGGGCTACGAGCAGTACTTC
TRBV7-9,TRBD1,TRBJ2-7,NA,CASSPGQGSSYEQYF,TGTGCCAGCAGTCCGGGACAGGGCTCCTCCTACGAGCAGTACTTC
TRBV6-5,TRBD1,TRBJ1-1,few,CASSTLQGARTEAFF,TGTGCCAGCAGTACCTTACAGGGGGCAAGAACTGAAGCTTTCTTT
TRBV6-6,NA,TRBJ1-5,NA,CASSGHRDQPQHF,TGTGCCAGCAGTGGCCACAGGGATCAGCCCCAGCATTTT
TRBV7-9,NA,TRBJ2-1,NA,CASRGGHNNEQFF,TGTGCCAGCCGTGGGGGACACAACAATGAGCAGTTCTTC
TRBV11-3,NA,TRBJ2-1,NA,CASKSGQFF,TGTGCCAGCAAATCGGGGCAGTTCTTC
TRBV7-2,TRBD1,TRBJ2-7,few,CASSFGTGGDEQYF,TGTGCCAGCAGCTTTGGGACAGGGGGGGACGAGCAGTACTTC
TRBV18,NA,TRBJ2-7,NA,CASSRQQGNSHEQYF,TGTGCCAGCTCACGTCAGCAGGGCAACTCCCACGAGCAGTACTTC
TRBV18,TRBD1,TRBJ2-5,few,CASSSTTGEETQYF,TGTGCCAGCTCATCGACGACAGGGGAAGAGACCCAGTACTTC
TRBV20-1,NA,TRBJ2-1,NA,CSARGGQGLFF,TGCAGTGCTAGAGGAGGACAAGGGCTGTTCTTC
TRBV5-6,TRBD2,TRBJ2-7,NA,CASSPGEGRWYEQYF,TGTGCCAGCAGCCCGGGGGAGGGGAGGTGGTACGAGCAGTACTTC
TRBV7-9,NA,TRBJ2-1,NA,CASSPLGLNEQFF,TGTGCCAGCAGCCCCCTTGGGCTTAATGAGCAGTTCTTC
TRBV6-1,TRBD1,TRBJ1-5,few,CASSAEQGQPQHF,TGTGCCAGCAGTGCAGAACAGGGGCAGCCCCAGCATTTT
TRBV18,TRBD1,TRBJ2-5,NA,CASSPRTGGLQETQYF,TGTGCCAGCTCACCTCGGACAGGTGGCCTTCAAGAGACCCAGTACTTC
TRBV7-9,NA,TRBJ1-5,NA,CASSVGVDQPQHF,TGTGCCAGCAGCGTCGGGGTCGACCAGCCCCAGCATTTT
TRBV6-5,NA,TRBJ1-1,few,CASSSPGRTEAFF,TGTGCCAGCAGCTCACCGGGGAGGACTGAAGCTTTCTTT
TRBV6-5,TRBD2,TRBJ2-7,NA,CASGLAGVNYEQYF,TGTGCCAGCGGCCTGGCGGGAGTAAACTACGAGCAGTACTTC
TRBV5-1,NA,TRBJ2-7,NA,CASSLGTPSERRGSYEQYF,TGCGCCAGCAGCTTGGGGACCCCCTCGGAGCGGAGGGGTTCCTACGAGCAGTACTTC
TRBV7-8,TRBD2,TRBJ2-1,NA,CASSLDGLAGISYNEQFF,TGTGCCAGCAGCTTAGATGGACTAGCGGGAATCTCCTACAATGAGCAGTTCTTC
TRBV11-2,TRBD2,TRBJ2-1,NA,CASSLGTSGTYNEQFF,TGTGCCAGCAGCCTGGGGACTAGCGGAACCTACAATGAGCAGTTCTTC